Presented here are 27 T cell receptor beta chains from one specimen sequenced in a study of regulatory T cells in long-lasting Graves disease. Time point here: newly diagnosed GD, antithyroid drugs for less than 3 months. After RNA was extracted from PBMCs, the TCR library was made from it. Assembly of TCR beta libraries relied on iRepertoire HTBI primers together with Arm-PCR of CDR3 regions. TCRdb independently ran MiXCR on the multiplex PCR reads; one entry per CDR3 protein. The top ten clones hold approximately 20% of a sample with roughly 220,000 distinct CDR3 sequences, around 20% of them seen once. Sequenced here: peripheral blood mononuclear cells (PBMCs), sampled at new diagnosis, from a patient treated with antithyroid drugs. These receptors all come from a female donor with Graves disease.

This clonotype came up a few times. A much larger clone is a single base away; this may be a read error. This chain links TRBV18 with TRBJ2-5; D is undetermined. The germline V gene has CDR1 KGHSH and CDR2 LQKENI. The CDR3 is 10 residues long. CDR3: CASGQGTQYF. CDR3 DNA: TGTGCCAGCGGTCAAGGGACCCAGTACTTC.

This chain links TRBV30 with TRBJ1-5; 7 nucleotides match TRBD1. Per the germline V gene, CDR1 is GTSNPN and CDR2 is SVGIG (reference sequence). The J segment lost 7 bases and the V segment lost 0 bases, leaving 12 bases of the junction unmatched. This CDR3 is built from 16 residues. CDR3 sequence: CAWSVRPRTGGQPQHF. DNA of the CDR3: TGTGCCTGGAGTGTTCGGCCCCGGACAGGCGGACAGCCCCAGCATTTT.

This clonotype was found a few times. The chain links TRBV20-1 to TRBJ1-6; D is unresolved. CDR1 is DFQATT and CDR2 is SNEGSKA in the germline V gene (reference sequence). The germline V and J ends were trimmed by 6 bases and 0 bases, with 12 bases remaining between them. CDR3 length: 15 amino acids. In nucleotides, the CDR3 is TGCAGTGCAACACTCATGAGCTCCTATAATTCACCCCTCCACTTT. It is translated as CSATLMSSYNSPLHF.

This clonotype was counted ten times or more. The rearrangement joins TRBV6-5 to TRBJ2-1; 14 nucleotides align to TRBD2. The CDR3 contains 17 residues. Looked up from germline, CDR1 is MNHEY and CDR2 is SVGAGI. V shed 3 bases, J shed 10 bases, and the junction held 11 bases outside the gene matches. This CDR3 reads CASSYYPGTSGSMEQFF. CDR3 coding DNA: TGTGCCAGCAGTTATTATCCGGGGACTAGCGGGAGTATGGAGCAGTTCTTC.

As concerns this clonotype: It may be a read error: a sequence one base away is much more abundant. As the CDR3 is not closed by the conserved phenylalanine or tryptophan, this likely results from a read error. CDR3 DNA sequence: TGTGCCAGCAGTACAGGGATGCGGACTGAAGCTTTCCTT. Translated, it gives CASSTGMRTEAFL. The chain carries TRBV6-1 and TRBJ1-1; weak D call: TRBD1 (6 bases). Germline-derived CDR1 and CDR2 are MNHNS and SASEGT. V was shortened by 5 bases and J by 5 bases, with 12 bases between the two germline ends. The length of the CDR3 is 13 residues.

This clonotype was detected ten times or more. The V gene is TRBV7-3, the J gene TRBJ2-1; 14 nucleotides match TRBD2. The CDR3 loop spans 16 amino acids. Germline CDR1 and CDR2: SGHTA and FQGTGA. After removal of 5 bases from V and 3 bases from J, the junction contained 3 bases not matched to a gene. CDR3 in amino acids: CASSRLAGGRYNEQFF. The CDR3 region has the DNA TGTGCCAGCAGCAGACTAGCGGGAGGGCGCTACAATGAGCAGTTCTTC.

As regards this clonotype: Compared with germline, one end of the junction differs, possibly owing to a read error. The V gene is TRBV7-8, the J gene TRBJ2-7; D is perhaps TRBD1 or TRBD2 (5 bases each). The CDR3 is 15 residues long. Looked up from germline, CDR1 is SGHVS and CDR2 is FQNEAQ. The DNA for the CDR3 is TGTGCCAGCAGCCCGGGGCAGGTACACTACTACGGGCAGTACTTC. It is translated as CASSPGQVHYYGQYF.

Ten or more counts support this clonotype. J is TRBJ2-3 and V is TRBV10-3; either TRBD1 or TRBD2 may fit D (5 bases each). The germline V gene encodes CDR1 ENHRY and CDR2 SYGVKD. The V end lost 0 bases, the J end lost 4 bases, and 14 bases lay between the germline ends. CDR3 length: 16 residues. This CDR3 is CAISESGPSTSDTQYF. DNA for the CDR3: TGTGCCATCAGTGAGTCGGGACCGTCTACCTCAGATACGCAGTATTTT.

This clonotype was seen many times. V gene TRBV10-3 combines with J gene TRBJ2-1; the match to TRBD2 covers 9 bases. The V segment lost 3 bases and the J segment 5 bases; nucleotides outside the gene matches: 11. In germline, CDR1 is ENHRY, CDR2 SYGVKD. The CDR3 spans 17 residues. CDR3 sequence reads: CAISDYGREGPNNEQFF. In DNA, the CDR3 is TGTGCCATCAGTGATTACGGGCGGGAGGGCCCCAACAATGAGCAGTTCTTC.

Regarding this clonotype: A much bigger clone sits one base away, suggesting this may be a read error. The gene calls are TRBV20-1 and TRBJ2-7; D ambiguous. Trimming pared 5 bases from V and 7 bases from J, leaving 21 bases between. Germline values: CDR1 DFQATT, CDR2 SNEGSKA (reference sequence). CDR3 size: 14 residues. CDR3 residues: CSALPGVPYNEQYF. DNA of the CDR3: TGCAGTGCTCTACCTGGCGTCCCCTACAATGAGCAGTACTTC.

In its sample, this clonotype was seen many times. The chain combines TRBV30 with TRBJ2-5; no reliable D call. Germline V gene lookup returns CDR1 GTSNPN and CDR2 SVGIG (reference sequence). This CDR3 has 11 amino acids. V dropped 7 bases and J dropped 5 bases, with 11 bases sitting between them. CDR3 nucleotide sequence: TGTGCCTTGTCCTTATCCGAGACCCAGTACTTC. The encoded protein is CALSLSETQYF.

This clonotype has at least ten counts. The chain employs TRBV6-1 and TRBJ1-1, with D uncertain. Trimming took off 3 bases at V and 1 base at J, with 6 bases between the two ends. CDR1 and CDR2 (germline): MNHNS, SASEGT. The CDR3 runs 13 residues. CDR3 sequence reads: CASSDWENTEAFF. CDR3 nucleotide sequence: TGTGCCAGCAGTGACTGGGAGAACACTGAAGCTTTCTTT.

The CDR3 region is CATSDPTSGRRQNIQYF. CDR3 DNA sequence: TGTGCCACCAGTGATCCGACTAGCGGGAGGCGACAAAACATTCAGTACTTC. The chain carries TRBV24-1 and TRBJ2-4; 13 nucleotides line up with TRBD2. The CDR3 is 17 amino acids. Germline trimming cut 3 bases from V and 5 bases from J; bases unmatched to any gene: 6. Germline CDR1 is KGHDR and CDR2 is SFDVKD.

V usage is TRBV11-2 and J usage is TRBJ2-2, with TRBD2 matching 11 bases. CDR3 length: 17 residues. Germline V lookup: CDR1 SGHAT, CDR2 FQNNGV. Germline trimming cut 3 bases from V and 1 base from J; bases unmatched to any gene: 4. The CDR3 loop reads CASSFLAGGGNTGELFF. The CDR3 nucleotides read TGTGCCAGCAGCTTCCTAGCGGGAGGTGGGAACACCGGGGAGCTGTTTTTT.

Ten or more counts support this clonotype. This chain connects TRBV7-2 to TRBJ2-2, with D unclear. CDR3 size: 11 residues. Germline V CDR1 and CDR2: SGHTA, FQGNSA. Trimming shortened V by 9 bases and J by 3 bases, and 5 bases separated the two germline ends. CDR3 coding DNA: TGTGCCAGTTCATACACCGGGGAGCTGTTTTTT. This encodes CASSYTGELFF.

This clonotype was seen many times. The genes are TRBV12-5 and TRBJ2-5; D might be TRBD2 (6 bases). Germline V gives CDR1 LGHNT, CDR2 FRNRAP. Trimming shortened V by 2 bases and J by 5 bases, and 12 bases separated the two germline ends. CDR3 length: 14 residues. The CDR3: CASGLRGREETQYF. CDR3 sequence (DNA): TGTGCTAGTGGTTTGCGGGGGAGAGAGGAGACCCAGTACTTC. The whole variable domain, filled in from reference TRBV12-5 and TRBJ2-5, reads DARVTQTPRHKVTEMGQEVTMRCQPILGHNTVFWYRQTMMQGLELLAYFRNRAPLDDSGMPKDRFSAEMPDATLATLKIQPSEPRDSAVYFCASGLRGREETQYFGPGTRLLVL.

This clonotype was counted many times. The chain recombines TRBV27 with TRBJ1-3, with D possibly TRBD1 on 5 matching bases. The V end lost 5 bases, the J end lost 3 bases, and 17 bases lay between the germline ends. This CDR3 comprises 16 residues. Germline V gene data show CDR1 as MNHEY and CDR2 as SMNVEV (reference sequence). The CDR3 reads CASSRTWGGDGNTIYF. DNA of the CDR3: TGTGCCAGCAGTCGAACTTGGGGCGGGGATGGAAACACCATATATTTT.

This clonotype was recorded at least ten times. This chain links TRBV7-9 with TRBJ2-3, with TRBD2 identical over 10 bases. This CDR3 comprises 16 residues. From germline, CDR1 is SEHNR and CDR2 FQNEAQ (reference sequence). The V segment lost 5 bases and the J segment 1 base; nucleotides outside the gene matches: 6. As DNA, the CDR3 is TGTGCCAGCAGCGCTCGCGGGACTAGCGGCACAGATACGCAGTATTTT. This sequence encodes CASSARGTSGTDTQYF.

The V call is TRBV29-1, the J call TRBJ2-5; 7 nucleotides align to TRBD1. The CDR3 is 12 amino acids. Per the germline V gene, CDR1 is SQVTM and CDR2 is ANQGSEA. Trimming at V came to 4 bases and at J to 3 bases, leaving 2 bases not matched to a gene. CDR3 sequence (DNA): TGCAGCGTTGCCACAGGGGAAGAGACCCAGTACTTC. Protein: CSVATGEETQYF.

Many counts were recorded for this clonotype. This rearrangement joins TRBV10-3 to TRBJ1-3; D possibly corresponds to TRBD1 (5 bases). V lost 4 bases and J 0 bases, leaving 19 bases between the germline ends. The CDR3 spans 18 residues. The germline gives CDR1 ENHRY, CDR2 SYGVKD. CDR3 in amino acids: CAISVFPEGAFSGNTIYF. The DNA of the CDR3 is TGTGCCATCAGTGTTTTCCCCGAAGGGGCCTTCTCTGGAAACACCATATATTTT.

The sample holds many counts of this clonotype. The chain recombines TRBV28 with TRBJ2-7; D ambiguous. Trimming cost V 3 bases and J 3 bases, with 9 bases left between them. The CDR3 length is 13 residues. Germline CDR1 and CDR2: MDHEN and SYDVKM. In DNA, the CDR3 is TGTGCCAGCAGTTTGGAGTCGGACTACGAGCAGTACTTC. This translates into CASSLESDYEQYF.

The chain has TRBV20-1 and TRBJ2-1; 7 nucleotides line up with TRBD2. The CDR3 is 15 residues long. CDR1 DFQATT and CDR2 SNEGSKA come from the germline V gene (reference sequence). V shed 1 base and J 1 base; nucleotides not matched to a gene: 4. The CDR3 is CSARVAGLSYNEQFF. In DNA form, the CDR3 reads TGCAGTGCTAGAGTAGCGGGCCTTTCCTACAATGAGCAGTTCTTC.

Only a few counts were recorded for this clonotype. The chain uses TRBV27 and TRBJ2-5; D uncertain. V shed 5 bases and J shed 0 bases, with 10 bases lying between them. Germline CDR1 reads MNHEY; CDR2 reads SMNVEV (reference sequence). The CDR3 sequence is 14 residues long. The CDR3 bases are TGTGCCAGCAGTCGATACCCGTACCAAGAGACCCAGTACTTC. This codes for CASSRYPYQETQYF.

This clonotype has a count of ten or more. The V call is TRBV4-3, the J call TRBJ2-1; 7 bases are a match to TRBD2. V trimming: 2 bases; J trimming: 5 bases; junction bases outside the gene matches: 3. The CDR3 loop spans 14 amino acids. Germline V gene data show CDR1 as LGHNA and CDR2 as YSLEER. CDR3 region: CASSQTLADNEQFF. The CDR3 nucleotides read TGCGCCAGCAGCCAAACCCTAGCGGACAATGAGCAGTTCTTC.

This chain joins TRBV5-4 and TRBJ1-3, with D maybe TRBD1 (5 bases). V was shortened by 4 bases and J by 2 bases, with 10 bases between the two germline ends. Looked up from germline, CDR1 is SGHNT and CDR2 is YYREEE (reference sequence). The CDR3 consists of 14 residues. The CDR3 region has the DNA TGTGCCAGCAGCCTTCAGGGTGCTGGAAACACCATATATTTT. Its protein product is CASSLQGAGNTIYF.

Many counts were recorded for this clonotype. V gene TRBV28 combines with J gene TRBJ2-1, with a possible D match to TRBD2 (5 bases). Gene TRBJ2-5 matches the end of the DNA better, so the J call may be wrong. Germline V gene sequence: CDR1 MDHEN, CDR2 SYDVKM. The CDR3 is 16 amino acids. The CDR3 sequence is CASSLGDTHRGETQYF. CDR3 bases: TGTGCCAGCAGTTTGGGAGACACTCACCGAGGGGAGACCCAGTACTTC.

In its sample, this clonotype was seen many times. This chain's CDR3 is CASSQFTGRGTEAFF. Written as DNA, the CDR3 is TGTGCCAGCAGCCAATTTACAGGGCGAGGGACTGAAGCTTTCTTT. The chain is built from TRBV16 and TRBJ1-1; tentative D call: TRBD1 (6 bases). The CDR3 sequence is 15 residues long. V lost 1 base to trimming and J lost 5 bases, with 14 bases between them. From germline, CDR1 is KGHSY and CDR2 FQNENV.